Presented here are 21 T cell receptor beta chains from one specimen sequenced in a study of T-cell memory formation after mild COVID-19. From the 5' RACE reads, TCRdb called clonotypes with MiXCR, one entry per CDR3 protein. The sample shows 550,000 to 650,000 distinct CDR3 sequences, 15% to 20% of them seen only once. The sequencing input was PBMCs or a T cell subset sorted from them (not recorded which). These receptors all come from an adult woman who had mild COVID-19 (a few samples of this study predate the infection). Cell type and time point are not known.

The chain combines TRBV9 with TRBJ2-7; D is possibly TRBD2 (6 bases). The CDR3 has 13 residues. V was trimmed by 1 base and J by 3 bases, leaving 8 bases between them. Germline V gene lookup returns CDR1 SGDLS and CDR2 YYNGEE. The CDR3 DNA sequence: TGTGCCAGCAGCGTAAATAGCGGCTACGAGCAGTACTTC. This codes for CASSVNSGYEQYF.

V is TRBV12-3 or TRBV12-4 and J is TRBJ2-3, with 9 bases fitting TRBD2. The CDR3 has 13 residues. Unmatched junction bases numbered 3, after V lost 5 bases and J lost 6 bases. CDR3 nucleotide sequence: TGTGCCAGCAGTAGACTAGCGGTGGATACGCAGTATTTT. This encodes CASSRLAVDTQYF.

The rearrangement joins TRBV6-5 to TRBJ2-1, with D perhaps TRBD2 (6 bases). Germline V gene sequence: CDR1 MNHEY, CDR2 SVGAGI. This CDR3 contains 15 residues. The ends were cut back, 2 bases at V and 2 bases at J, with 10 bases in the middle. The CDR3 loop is CASSYVGGPYNEQFF. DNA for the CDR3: TGTGCCAGCAGTTACGTCGGAGGGCCCTACAATGAGCAGTTCTTC.

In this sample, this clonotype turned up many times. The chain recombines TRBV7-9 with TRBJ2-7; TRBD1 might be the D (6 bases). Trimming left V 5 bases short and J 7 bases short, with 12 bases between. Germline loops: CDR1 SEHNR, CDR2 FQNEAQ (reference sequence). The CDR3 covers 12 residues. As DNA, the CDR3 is TGTGCCAGCAGCACCCAAAGGGGGGAGCAGTACTTC. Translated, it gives CASSTQRGEQYF.

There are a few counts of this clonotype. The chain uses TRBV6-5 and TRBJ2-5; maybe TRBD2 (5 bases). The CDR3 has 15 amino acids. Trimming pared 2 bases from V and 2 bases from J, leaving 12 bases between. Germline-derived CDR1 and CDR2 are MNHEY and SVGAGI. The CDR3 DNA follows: TGTGCCAGCAGTTACCTGACGAGGGTGCAAGAGACCCAGTACTTC. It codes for CASSYLTRVQETQYF.

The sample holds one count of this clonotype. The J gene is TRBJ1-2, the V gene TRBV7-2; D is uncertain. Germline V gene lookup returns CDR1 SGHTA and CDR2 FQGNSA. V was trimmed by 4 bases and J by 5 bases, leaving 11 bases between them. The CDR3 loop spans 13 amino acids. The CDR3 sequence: CASSSYRGYGYTF. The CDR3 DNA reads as TGTGCCAGCAGCTCTTACCGGGGATATGGCTACACCTTC.

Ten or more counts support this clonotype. The CDR3, as DNA: TGTGCCAGCAGCGTAGGTGGGGGGACGGGATGGGAGCAGTACTTC. Translated: CASSVGGGTGWEQYF. The rearrangement links TRBV9 to TRBJ2-7; perhaps TRBD2 as D (6 bases). Germline V gives CDR1 SGDLS, CDR2 YYNGEE. The CDR3 runs 15 residues. V gave up 0 bases and J gave up 7 bases, with 17 bases separating them.

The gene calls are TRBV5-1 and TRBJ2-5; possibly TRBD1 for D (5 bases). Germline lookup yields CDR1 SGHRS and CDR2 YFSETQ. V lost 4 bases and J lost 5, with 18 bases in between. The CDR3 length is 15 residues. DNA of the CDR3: TGCGCCAGCAGCACTACAGGAGCTTCAACGGAGACCCAGTACTTC. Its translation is CASSTTGASTETQYF.

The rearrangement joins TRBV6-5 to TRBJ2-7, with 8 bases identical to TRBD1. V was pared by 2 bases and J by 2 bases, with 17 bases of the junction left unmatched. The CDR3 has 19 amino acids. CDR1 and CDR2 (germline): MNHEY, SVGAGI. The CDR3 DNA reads TGTGCCAGCAGTTACGAGTTTTACCGGACAGGGCTGGTTGCCTACGAGCAGTACTTC. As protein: CASSYEFYRTGLVAYEQYF.

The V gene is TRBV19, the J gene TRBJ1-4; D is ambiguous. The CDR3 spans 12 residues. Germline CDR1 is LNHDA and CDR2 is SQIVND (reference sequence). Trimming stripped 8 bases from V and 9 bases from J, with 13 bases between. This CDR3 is CASQGPPQKLFF. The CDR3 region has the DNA TGTGCCAGTCAAGGACCTCCGCAAAAACTGTTTTTT. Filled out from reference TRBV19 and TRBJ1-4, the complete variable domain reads DGGITQSPKYLFRKEGQNVTLSCEQNLNHDAMYWYRQDPGQGLRLIYYSQIVNDFQKGDIAEGYSVSREKKESFPLTVTSAQKNPTAFYLCASQGPPQKLFFGSGTQLSVL.

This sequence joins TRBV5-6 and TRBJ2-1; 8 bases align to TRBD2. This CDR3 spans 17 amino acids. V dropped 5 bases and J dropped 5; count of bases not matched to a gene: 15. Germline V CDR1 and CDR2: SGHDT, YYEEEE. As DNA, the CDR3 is TGTGCCAGCAGTCTGCCGGGACTAGTGTCGGTGCACAATGAGCAGTTCTTC. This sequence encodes CASSLPGLVSVHNEQFF.

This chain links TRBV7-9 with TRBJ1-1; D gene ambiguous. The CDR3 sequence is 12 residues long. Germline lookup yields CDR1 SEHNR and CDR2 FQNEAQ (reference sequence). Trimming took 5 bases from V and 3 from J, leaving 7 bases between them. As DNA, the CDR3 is TGTGCCAGCAGCCAGACGGACACTGAAGCTTTCTTT. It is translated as CASSQTDTEAFF.

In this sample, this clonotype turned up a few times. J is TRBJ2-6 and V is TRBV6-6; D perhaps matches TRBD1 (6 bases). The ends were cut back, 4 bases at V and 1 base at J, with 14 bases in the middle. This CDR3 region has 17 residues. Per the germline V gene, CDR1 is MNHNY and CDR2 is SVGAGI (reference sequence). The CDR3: CASSSTGHLSGANVLTF. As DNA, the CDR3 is TGTGCCAGCAGTTCGACAGGCCACTTATCTGGGGCCAACGTCCTGACTTTC.

The chain's CDR3 is CASTWGPLTEAFF. CDR3 coding DNA: TGTGCCAGCACCTGGGGCCCCCTCACTGAAGCTTTCTTT. The chain links TRBV7-8 to TRBJ1-1; D perhaps matches TRBD1 (5 bases). V was cut by 7 bases and J by 4 bases, with 13 bases left in between. The length of the CDR3 is 13 residues. Per germline, CDR1 SGHVS and CDR2 FQNEAQ.

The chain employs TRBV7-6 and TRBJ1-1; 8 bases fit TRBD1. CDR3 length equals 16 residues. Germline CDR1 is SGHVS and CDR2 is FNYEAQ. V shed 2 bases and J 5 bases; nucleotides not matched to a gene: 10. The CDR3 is CASSLSLTGAGTEAFF. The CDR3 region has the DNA TGTGCCAGCAGCTTAAGCCTGACAGGGGCTGGGACTGAAGCTTTCTTT.

CDR3 coding DNA: TGCAGTTACCAGGGCCTGGGCGAGCAGTACTTC. It codes for CSYQGLGEQYF. V and J are TRBV29-1 and TRBJ2-7; a weak D match, TRBD1 (5 bases). CDR1 and CDR2 from the germline V gene are SQVTM and ANQGSEA. The CDR3 extends over 11 amino acids.

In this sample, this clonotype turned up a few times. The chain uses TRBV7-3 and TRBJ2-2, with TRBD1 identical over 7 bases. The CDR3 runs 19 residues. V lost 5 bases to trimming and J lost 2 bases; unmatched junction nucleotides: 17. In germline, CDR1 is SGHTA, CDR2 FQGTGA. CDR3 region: CASSAHLQGSVGNTGELFF. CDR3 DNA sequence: TGTGCCAGCAGCGCTCATCTACAGGGGTCTGTCGGTAACACCGGGGAGCTGTTTTTT.

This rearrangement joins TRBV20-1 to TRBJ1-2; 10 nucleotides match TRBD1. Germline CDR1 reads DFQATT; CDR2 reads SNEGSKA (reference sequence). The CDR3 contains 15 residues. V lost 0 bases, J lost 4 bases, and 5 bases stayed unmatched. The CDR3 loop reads CSARDPGQGLYGYTF. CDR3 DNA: TGCAGTGCTAGAGATCCGGGACAGGGGCTCTATGGCTACACCTTC.

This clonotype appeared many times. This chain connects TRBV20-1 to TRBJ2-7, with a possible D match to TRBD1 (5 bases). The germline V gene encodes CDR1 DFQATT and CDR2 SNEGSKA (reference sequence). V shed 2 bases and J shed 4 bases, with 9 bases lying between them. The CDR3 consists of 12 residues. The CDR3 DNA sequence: TGCAGTGCTAGAATAGGGGTGTACGAGCAGTACTTC. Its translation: CSARIGVYEQYF.

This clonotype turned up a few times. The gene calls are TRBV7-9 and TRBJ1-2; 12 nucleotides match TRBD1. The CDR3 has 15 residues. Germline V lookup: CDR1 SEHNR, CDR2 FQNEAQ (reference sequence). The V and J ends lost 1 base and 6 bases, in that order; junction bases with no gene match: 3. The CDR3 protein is CASSLVGQGANGYTF. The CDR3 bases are TGTGCCAGCAGCTTAGTGGGACAGGGGGCGAATGGCTACACCTTC.

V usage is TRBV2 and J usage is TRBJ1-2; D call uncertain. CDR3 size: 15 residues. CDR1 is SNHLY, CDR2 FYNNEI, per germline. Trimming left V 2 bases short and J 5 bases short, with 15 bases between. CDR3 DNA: TGTGCCAGCAGTGAAAGGCCCCCGCAACAATATGGCTACACCTTC. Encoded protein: CASSERPPQQYGYTF.